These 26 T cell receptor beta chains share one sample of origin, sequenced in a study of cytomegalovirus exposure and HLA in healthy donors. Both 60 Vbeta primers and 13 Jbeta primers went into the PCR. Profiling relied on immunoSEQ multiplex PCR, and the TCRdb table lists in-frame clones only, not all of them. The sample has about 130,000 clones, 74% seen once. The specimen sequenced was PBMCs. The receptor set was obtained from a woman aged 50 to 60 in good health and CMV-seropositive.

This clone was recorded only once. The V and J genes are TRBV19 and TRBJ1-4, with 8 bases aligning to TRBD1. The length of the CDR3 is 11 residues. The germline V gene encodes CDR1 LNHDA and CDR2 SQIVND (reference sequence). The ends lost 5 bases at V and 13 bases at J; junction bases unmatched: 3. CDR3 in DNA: TGTGCCAGTAGTCCTGGACAGGGACTGTTTTTT. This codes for CASSPGQGLFF. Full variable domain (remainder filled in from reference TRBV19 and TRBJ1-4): DGGITQSPKYLFRKEGQNVTLSCEQNLNHDAMYWYRQDPGQGLRLIYYSQIVNDFQKGDIAEGYSVSREKKESFPLTVTSAQKNPTAFYLCASSPGQGLFFGSGTQLSVL.

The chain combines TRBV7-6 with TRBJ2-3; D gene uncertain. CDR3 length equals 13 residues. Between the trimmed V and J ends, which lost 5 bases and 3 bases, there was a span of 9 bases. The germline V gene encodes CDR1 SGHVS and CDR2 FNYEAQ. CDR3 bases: TGTGCCAGCAGCCAGAGCGTTACAGATACGCAGTATTTT. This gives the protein CASSQSVTDTQYF. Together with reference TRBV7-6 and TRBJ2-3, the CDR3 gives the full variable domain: GAGVSQSPRYKVTKRGQDVALRCDPISGHVSLYWYRQALGQGPEFLTYFNYEAQQDKSGLPNDRFSAERPEGSISTLTIQRTEQRDSAMYRCASSQSVTDTQYFGPGTRLTVL.

CDR3 loop: CASSLEQGRNTIYF. The CDR3 DNA follows: TGTGCCAGCAGCTTAGAACAGGGGAGAAACACCATATATTTT. The chain links TRBV11-2 to TRBJ1-3; 7 bases agree with TRBD1. This CDR3 is 14 amino acids long. The trim removed 0 bases at V and 5 bases at J, leaving 1 base unmatched. Looked up from germline, CDR1 is SGHAT and CDR2 is FQNNGV. The full variable domain, with the rest looked up from reference TRBV11-2 and TRBJ1-3, is EAGVAQSPRYKIIEKRQSVAFWCNPISGHATLYWYQQILGQGPKLLIQFQNNGVVDDSQLPKDRFSAERLKGVDSTLKIQPAKLEDSAVYLCASSLEQGRNTIYFGEGSWLTVV.

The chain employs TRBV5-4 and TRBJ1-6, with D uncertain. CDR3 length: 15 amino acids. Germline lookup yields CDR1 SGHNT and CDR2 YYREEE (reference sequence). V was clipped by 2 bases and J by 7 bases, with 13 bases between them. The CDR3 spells CASSFVAGGNSPLHF. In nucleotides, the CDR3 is TGTGCCAGCAGCTTTGTCGCGGGAGGGAATTCACCCCTCCACTTT.

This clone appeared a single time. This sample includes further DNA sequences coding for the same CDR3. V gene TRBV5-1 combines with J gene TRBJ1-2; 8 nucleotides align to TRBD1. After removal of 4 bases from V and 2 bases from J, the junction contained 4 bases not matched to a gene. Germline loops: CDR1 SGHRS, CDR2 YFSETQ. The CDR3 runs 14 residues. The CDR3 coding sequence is TGCGCCAGCAGCCTCCGGACAGGGAACTATGGCTACACCTTC. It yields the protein CASSLRTGNYGYTF.

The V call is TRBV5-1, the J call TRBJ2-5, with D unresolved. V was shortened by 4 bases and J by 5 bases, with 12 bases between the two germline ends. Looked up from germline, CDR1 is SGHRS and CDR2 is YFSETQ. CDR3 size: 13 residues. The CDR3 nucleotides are TGCGCCAGCAGCCGCAACCCCGGGGAGACCCAGTACTTC. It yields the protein CASSRNPGETQYF.

CDR3 DNA: TGTGCCTGGAGTCCAACCGAGGGCGGCCAGCCCCAGCATTTT. Protein product: CAWSPTEGGQPQHF. J is TRBJ1-5 and V is TRBV30; D is ambiguous. Germline V gene sequence: CDR1 GTSNPN, CDR2 SVGIG (reference sequence). The V end lost 2 bases, the J end lost 7 bases, and 15 bases lay between the germline ends. The CDR3 is made up of 14 amino acids.

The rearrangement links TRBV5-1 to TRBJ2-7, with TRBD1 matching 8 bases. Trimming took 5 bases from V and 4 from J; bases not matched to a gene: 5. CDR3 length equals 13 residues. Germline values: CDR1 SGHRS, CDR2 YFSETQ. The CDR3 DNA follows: TGCGCCAGCAGTTCACAGGGGGGTTACGAGCAGTACTTC. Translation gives CASSSQGGYEQYF.

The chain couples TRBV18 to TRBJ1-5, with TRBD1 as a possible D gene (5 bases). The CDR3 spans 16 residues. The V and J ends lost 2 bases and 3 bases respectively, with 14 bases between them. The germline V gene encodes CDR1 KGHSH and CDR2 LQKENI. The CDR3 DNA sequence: TGTGCCAGCTCACCATCTGCCAGGGTAAACAATCAGCCCCAGCATTTT. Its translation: CASSPSARVNNQPQHF.

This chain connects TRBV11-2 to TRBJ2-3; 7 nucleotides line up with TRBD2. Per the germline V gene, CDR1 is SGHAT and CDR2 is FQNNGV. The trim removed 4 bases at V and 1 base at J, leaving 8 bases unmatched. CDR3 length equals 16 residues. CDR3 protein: CASSSVARGGTDTQYF. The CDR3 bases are TGTGCCAGCAGCTCCGTCGCTCGGGGGGGCACAGATACGCAGTATTTT.

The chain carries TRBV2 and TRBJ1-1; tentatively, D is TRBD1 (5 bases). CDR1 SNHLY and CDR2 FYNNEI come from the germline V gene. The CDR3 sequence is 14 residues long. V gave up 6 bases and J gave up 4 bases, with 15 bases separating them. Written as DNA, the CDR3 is TGTGCCAGCAGGATCACAGGTACCAGCACTGAAGCTTTCTTT. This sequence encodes CASRITGTSTEAFF.

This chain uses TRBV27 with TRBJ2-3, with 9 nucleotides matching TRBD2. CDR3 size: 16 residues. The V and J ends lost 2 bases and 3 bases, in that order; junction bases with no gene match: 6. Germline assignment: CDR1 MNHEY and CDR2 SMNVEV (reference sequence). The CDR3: CASSLTAGGWTDTQYF. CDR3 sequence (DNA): TGTGCCAGCAGTTTAACAGCGGGGGGATGGACAGATACGCAGTATTTT.

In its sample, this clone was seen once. The CDR3 here is CASSRDRGSNQPQHF. The CDR3, as DNA: TGTGCCAGCAGTCGAGACAGGGGAAGCAATCAGCCCCAGCATTTT. The V and J genes are TRBV6-6 and TRBJ1-5, with TRBD1 matching 8 bases. J lost 1 base, V lost 5 bases, and 4 bases had no gene match. The CDR3 is 15 amino acids. Germline values: CDR1 MNHNY, CDR2 SVGAGI (reference sequence).

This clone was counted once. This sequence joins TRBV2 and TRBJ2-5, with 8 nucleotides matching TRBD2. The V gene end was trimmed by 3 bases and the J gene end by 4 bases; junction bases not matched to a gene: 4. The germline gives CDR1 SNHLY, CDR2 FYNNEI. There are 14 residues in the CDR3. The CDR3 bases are TGTGCCAGCAGTGATGGACTAGCCGGAGAGACCCAGTACTTC. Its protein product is CASSDGLAGETQYF.

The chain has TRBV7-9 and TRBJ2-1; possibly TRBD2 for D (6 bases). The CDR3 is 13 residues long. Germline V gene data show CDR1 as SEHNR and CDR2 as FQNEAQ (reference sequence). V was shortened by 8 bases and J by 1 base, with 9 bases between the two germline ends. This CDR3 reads CASHGGSYNEQFF. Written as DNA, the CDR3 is TGTGCCAGCCACGGGGGTTCCTACAATGAGCAGTTCTTC.

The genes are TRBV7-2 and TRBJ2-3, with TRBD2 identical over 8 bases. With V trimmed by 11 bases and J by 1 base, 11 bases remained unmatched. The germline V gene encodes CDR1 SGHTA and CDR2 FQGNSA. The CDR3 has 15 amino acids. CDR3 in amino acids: CASQISGGGTDTQYF. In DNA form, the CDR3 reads TGTGCCTCGCAAATTTCGGGGGGGGGCACAGATACGCAGTATTTT.

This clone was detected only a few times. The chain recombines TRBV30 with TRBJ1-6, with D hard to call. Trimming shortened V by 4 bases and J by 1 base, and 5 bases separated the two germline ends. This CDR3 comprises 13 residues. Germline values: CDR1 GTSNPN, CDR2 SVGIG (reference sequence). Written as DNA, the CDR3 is TGTGCCTGGACTCTTTCCTATAATTCACCCCTCCACTTT. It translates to CAWTLSYNSPLHF.

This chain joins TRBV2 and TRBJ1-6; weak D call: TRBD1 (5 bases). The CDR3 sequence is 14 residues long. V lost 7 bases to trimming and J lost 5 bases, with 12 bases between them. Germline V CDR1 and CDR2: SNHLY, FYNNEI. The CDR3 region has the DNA TGTGCCAGCATTAGAACAGGAAATAATTCACCCCTCCACTTT. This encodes CASIRTGNNSPLHF. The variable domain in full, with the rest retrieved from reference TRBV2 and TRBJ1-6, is EPEVTQTPSHQVTQMGQEVILRCVPISNHLYFYWYRQILGQKVEFLVSFYNNEISEKSEIFDDQFSVERPDGSNFTLKIRSTKLEDSAMYFCASIRTGNNSPLHFGNGTRLTVT.

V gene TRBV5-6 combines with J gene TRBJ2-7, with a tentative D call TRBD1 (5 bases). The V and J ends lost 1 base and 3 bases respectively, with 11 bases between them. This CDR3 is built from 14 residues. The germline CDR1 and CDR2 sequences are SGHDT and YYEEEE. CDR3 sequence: CASSLRTSYYEQYF. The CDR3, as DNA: TGTGCCAGCAGCTTGAGGACAAGCTACTACGAGCAGTACTTC.

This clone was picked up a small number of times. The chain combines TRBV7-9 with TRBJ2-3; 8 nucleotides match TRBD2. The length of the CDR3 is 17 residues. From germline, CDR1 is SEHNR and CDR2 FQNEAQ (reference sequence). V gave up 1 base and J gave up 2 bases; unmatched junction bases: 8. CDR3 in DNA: TGTGCCAGCAGCTTAGGTTCTCCGGGACTAGTCACAGATACGCAGTATTTT. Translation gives CASSLGSPGLVTDTQYF.

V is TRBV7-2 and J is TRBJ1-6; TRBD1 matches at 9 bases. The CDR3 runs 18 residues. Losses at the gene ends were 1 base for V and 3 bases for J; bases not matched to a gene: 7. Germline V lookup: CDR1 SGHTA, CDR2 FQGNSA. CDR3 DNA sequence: TGTGCCAGCAGCTTAGGGAACAGGGGGCTTCTCTATAATTCACCCCTCCACTTT. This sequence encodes CASSLGNRGLLYNSPLHF.

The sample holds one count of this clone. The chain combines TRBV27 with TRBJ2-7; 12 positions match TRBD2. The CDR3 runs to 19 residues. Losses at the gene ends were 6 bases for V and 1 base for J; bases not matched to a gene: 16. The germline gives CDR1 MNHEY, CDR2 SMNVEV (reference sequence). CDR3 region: CASSLKLTLTSGGSYEQYF. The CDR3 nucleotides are TGTGCCAGCAGCCTCAAGCTCACCCTGACTAGCGGGGGATCCTACGAGCAGTACTTC.

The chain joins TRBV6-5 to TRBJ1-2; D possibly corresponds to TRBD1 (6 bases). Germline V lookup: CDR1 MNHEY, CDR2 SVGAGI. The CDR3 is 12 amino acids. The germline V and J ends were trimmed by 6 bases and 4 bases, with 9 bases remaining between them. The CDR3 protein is CASRGQSYGYTF. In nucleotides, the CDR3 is TGTGCCAGCAGAGGACAGTCCTATGGCTACACCTTC.

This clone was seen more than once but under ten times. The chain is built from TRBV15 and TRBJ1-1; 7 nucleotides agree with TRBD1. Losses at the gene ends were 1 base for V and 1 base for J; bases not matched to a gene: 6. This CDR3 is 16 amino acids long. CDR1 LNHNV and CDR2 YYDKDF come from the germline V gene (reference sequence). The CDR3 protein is CATSRAGTDRNTEAFF. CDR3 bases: TGTGCCACCAGCAGAGCTGGGACAGACCGGAACACTGAAGCTTTCTTT. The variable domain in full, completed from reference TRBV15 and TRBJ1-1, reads DAMVIQNPRYQVTQFGKPVTLSCSQTLNHNVMYWYQQKSSQAPKLLFHYYDKDFNNEADTPDNFQSRRPNTSFCFLDIRSPGLGDTAMYLCATSRAGTDRNTEAFFGQGTRLTVV.

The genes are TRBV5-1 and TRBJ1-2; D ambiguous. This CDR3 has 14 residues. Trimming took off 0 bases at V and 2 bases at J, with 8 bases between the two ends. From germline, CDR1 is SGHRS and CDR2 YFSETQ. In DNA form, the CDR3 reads TGCGCCAGCAGCTTGGATGCCAGGAACTATGGCTACACCTTC. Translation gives CASSLDARNYGYTF. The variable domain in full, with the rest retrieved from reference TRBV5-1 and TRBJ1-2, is KAGVTQTPRYLIKTRGQQVTLSCSPISGHRSVSWYQQTPGQGLQFLFEYFSETQRNKGNFPGRFSGRQFSNSRSEMNVSTLELGDSALYLCASSLDARNYGYTFGSGTRLTVV.

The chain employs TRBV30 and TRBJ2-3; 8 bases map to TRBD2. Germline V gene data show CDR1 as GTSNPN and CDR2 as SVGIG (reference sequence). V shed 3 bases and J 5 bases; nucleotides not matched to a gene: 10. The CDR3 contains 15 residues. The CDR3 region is CAWSRRGGGLDTQYF. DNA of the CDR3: TGTGCCTGGAGCCGACGGGGGGGCGGTTTAGATACGCAGTATTTT.